This TCR beta chain derives from a study of shared clonotypes between healthy human individuals. At the level of the study: Those who served as donors were a couple of women and three men between the ages of 18 and 49.

Within Nashville, Tennessee resided all donors, each a Caucasian adult. V lost 2 bases and J lost 2, with 10 bases in between. The CDR3 runs to 15 residues. Germline V gene lookup returns CDR1 MNHEY and CDR2 SMNVEV (reference sequence). Spread over ten immunoSEQ deep assay plates, unsorted PBMC DNA underwent sequencing. Clones were read by immunoSEQ multiplex PCR, and TCRdb kept only the in-frame ones, dropping some. The sample lists about 470,000 clones, about four fifths occurring once. Sequencing input: PBMCs. This rearrangement joins TRBV27 to TRBJ2-1; possibly TRBD1 for D (6 bases). The receptor's source is a woman in her thirties or forties in good health. Some clones in this sample may be carry-over from other donors' samples. As DNA, the CDR3 is TGTGCCAGCAGTTTAGGGGGCAAAACCTACAATGAGCAGTTCTTC. It encodes CASSLGGKTYNEQFF.